This TCR beta chain was profiled in a study of blood T cell repertoires in COVID-19. The CDR3 totals 15 residues. Germline V CDR1 and CDR2: MNHNY, SVGAGI (reference sequence). Trimming cost V 7 bases and J 0 bases, with 13 bases left between them. Authors' methods: Estimation of nucleated cell counts was performed using reference gene primer amplification. The method was immunoSEQ multiplex PCR; TCRdb's version includes in-frame clones alone and lacks a portion of them. The DNA was the basis for D and trimming; V, J and clone size are from that table. The sample has approximately 100,000 clones, roughly 80% seen once; the top ten hold around 9.3%.

The chain employs TRBV6-6 and TRBJ1-5, with a possible D match to TRBD1 (6 bases). The TCR originated in a human donor in a cohort sampled during active COVID-19. The sequencing sample was made of peripheral blood. CDR3 in DNA: TGTGCCAGCACTATACAGGGTTATAGCAATCAGCCCCAGCATTTT. Translating gives CASTIQGYSNQPQHF.